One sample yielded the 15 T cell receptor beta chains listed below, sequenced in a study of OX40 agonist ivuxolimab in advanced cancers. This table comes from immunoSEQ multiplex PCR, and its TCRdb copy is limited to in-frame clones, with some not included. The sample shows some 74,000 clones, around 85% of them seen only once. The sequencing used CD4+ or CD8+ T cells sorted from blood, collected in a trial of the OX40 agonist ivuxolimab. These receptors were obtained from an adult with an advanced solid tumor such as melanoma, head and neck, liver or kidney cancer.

The CDR3 DNA reads as TGTGCCAGCAGTTACTCGGACAGGGGTTCCCTCGAGCAGTTCTTC. Encoded protein: CASSYSDRGSLEQFF. The V and J genes are TRBV6-5 and TRBJ2-1; 9 nucleotides match TRBD1. Germline V gene lookup returns CDR1 MNHEY and CDR2 SVGAGI. This CDR3 contains 15 residues. Trimming at V came to 0 bases and at J to 10 bases, leaving 7 bases not matched to a gene.

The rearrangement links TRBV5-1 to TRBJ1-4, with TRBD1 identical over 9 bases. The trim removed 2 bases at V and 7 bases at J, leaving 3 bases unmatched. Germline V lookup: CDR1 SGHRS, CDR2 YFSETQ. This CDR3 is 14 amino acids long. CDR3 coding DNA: TGCGCCAGCAGCTTACGACAGGGGGTTGAAAAACTGTTTTTT. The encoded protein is CASSLRQGVEKLFF.

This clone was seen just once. DNA for the CDR3: TGCGCCAGCAGCCAAGAGCCAGCGGGAACGGTTTCGACCCAGTACTTC. It encodes CASSQEPAGTVSTQYF. The chain uses TRBV4-1 and TRBJ2-5; 7 nucleotides align to TRBD2. V was clipped by 0 bases and J by 7 bases; unmatched bases: 11. Per the germline V gene, CDR1 is MGHRA and CDR2 is YSYEKL. The CDR3 covers 16 residues.

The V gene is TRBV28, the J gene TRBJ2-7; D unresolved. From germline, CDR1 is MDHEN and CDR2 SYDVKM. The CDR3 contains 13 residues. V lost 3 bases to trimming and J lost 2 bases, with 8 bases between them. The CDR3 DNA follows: TGTGCCAGCAGTTTGGCCTCGACCTACGAGCAGTACTTC. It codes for CASSLASTYEQYF.

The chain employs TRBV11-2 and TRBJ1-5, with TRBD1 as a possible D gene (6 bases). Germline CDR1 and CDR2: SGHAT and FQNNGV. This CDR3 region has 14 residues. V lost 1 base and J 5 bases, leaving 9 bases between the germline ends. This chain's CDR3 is CASSLGPGDQPQHF. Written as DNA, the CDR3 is TGTGCCAGCAGCTTAGGTCCAGGGGATCAGCCCCAGCATTTT.

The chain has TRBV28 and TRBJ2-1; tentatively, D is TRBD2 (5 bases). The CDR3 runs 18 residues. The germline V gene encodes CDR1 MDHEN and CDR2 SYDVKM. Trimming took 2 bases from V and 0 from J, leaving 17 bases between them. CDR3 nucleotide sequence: TGTGCCAGCAGTTTAGTGAGGAGCGGTTATAGCTCCTACAATGAGCAGTTCTTC. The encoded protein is CASSLVRSGYSSYNEQFF. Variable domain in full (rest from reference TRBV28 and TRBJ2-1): DVKVTQSSRYLVKRTGEKVFLECVQDMDHENMFWYRQDPGLGLRLIYFSYDVKMKEKGDIPEGYSVSREKKERFSLILESASTNQTSMYLCASSLVRSGYSSYNEQFFGPGTRLTVL.

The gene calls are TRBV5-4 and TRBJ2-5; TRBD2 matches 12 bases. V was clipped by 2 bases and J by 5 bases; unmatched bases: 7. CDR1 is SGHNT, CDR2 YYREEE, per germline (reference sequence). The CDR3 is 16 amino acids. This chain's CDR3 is CASSFPSGRAGETQYF. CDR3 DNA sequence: TGTGCCAGCAGCTTCCCTAGCGGGAGGGCCGGGGAGACCCAGTACTTC.

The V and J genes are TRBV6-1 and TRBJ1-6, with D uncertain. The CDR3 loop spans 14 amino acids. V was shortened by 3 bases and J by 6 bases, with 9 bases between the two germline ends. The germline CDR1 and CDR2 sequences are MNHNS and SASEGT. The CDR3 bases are TGTGCCAGCAGTGACGAACCCTCTAATTCACCCCTCCACTTT. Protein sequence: CASSDEPSNSPLHF.

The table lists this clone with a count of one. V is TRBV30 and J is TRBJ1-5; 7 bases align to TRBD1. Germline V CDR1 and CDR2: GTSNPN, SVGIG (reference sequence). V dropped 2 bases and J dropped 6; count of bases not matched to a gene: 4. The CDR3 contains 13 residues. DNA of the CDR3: TGTGCCTGGAGTCAGGGGGACGGTCAGCCCCAGCATTTT. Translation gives CAWSQGDGQPQHF.

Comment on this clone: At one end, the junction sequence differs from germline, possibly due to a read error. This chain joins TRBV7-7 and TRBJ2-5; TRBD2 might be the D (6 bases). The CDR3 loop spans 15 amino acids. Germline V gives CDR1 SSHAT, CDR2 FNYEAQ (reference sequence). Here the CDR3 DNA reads TGTGCTAGCAGCTTTGACGGGACGGGAGAAGAGACCCAGTACTTC. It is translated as CASSFDGTGEETQYF.

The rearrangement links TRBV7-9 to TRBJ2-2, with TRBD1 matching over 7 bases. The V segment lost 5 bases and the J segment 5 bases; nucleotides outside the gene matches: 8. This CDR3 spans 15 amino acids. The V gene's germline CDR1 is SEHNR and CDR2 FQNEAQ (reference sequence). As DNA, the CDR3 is TGTGCCAGCAGCGTAACAGGGGTGGAGACCGGGGAGCTGTTTTTT. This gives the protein CASSVTGVETGELFF.

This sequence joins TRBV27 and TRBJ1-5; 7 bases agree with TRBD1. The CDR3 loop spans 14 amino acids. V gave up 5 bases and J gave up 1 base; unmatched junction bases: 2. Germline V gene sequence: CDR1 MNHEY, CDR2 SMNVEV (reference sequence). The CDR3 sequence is CASSTTGSNQPQHF. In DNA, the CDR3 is TGTGCCAGCAGTACGACAGGGAGCAATCAGCCCCAGCATTTT.

The CDR3 DNA follows: TGTGCCAGCGAAAATCCCAAGGGGACGGAGAACACCGGGGAGCTGTTTTTT. Translated, it gives CASENPKGTENTGELFF. The V and J genes are TRBV7-9 and TRBJ2-2, with D perhaps being TRBD1 or TRBD2 (5 bases each). This CDR3 is built from 17 residues. The ends were cut back, 8 bases at V and 1 base at J, with 20 bases in the middle. Germline lookup yields CDR1 SEHNR and CDR2 FQNEAQ (reference sequence).

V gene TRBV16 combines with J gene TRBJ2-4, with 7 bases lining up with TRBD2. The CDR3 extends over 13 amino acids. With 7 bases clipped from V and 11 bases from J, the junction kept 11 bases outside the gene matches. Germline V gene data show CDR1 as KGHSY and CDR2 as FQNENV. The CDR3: CASTERTSSVQYF. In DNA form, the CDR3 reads TGTGCCAGCACTGAAAGGACTAGTTCGGTTCAGTACTTC.

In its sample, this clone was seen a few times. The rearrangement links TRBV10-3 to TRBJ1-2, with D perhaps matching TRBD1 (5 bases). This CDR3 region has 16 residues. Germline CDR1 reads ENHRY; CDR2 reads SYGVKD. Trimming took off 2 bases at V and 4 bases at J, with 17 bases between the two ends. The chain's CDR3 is CAISEVPGPLSYGYTF. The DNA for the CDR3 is TGTGCCATCAGTGAGGTCCCGGGACCGTTGTCCTATGGCTACACCTTC.